The 28 T cell receptor beta chains below all came from one sample that was sequenced in a study of shared clonotypes between healthy human individuals. The table came from immunoSEQ multiplex PCR; TCRdb's copy has only in-frame clones and leaves some out. The repertoire has some 1,400,000 clones, roughly 95% of them found once; the top ten carry approximately 1.2%. The sample was naive CD4+ T cells sorted from blood. Documented subset: CD45RA+ positively selected. The receptors shown here come from a man aged 25-45 years in good health.

The J gene is TRBJ2-7, the V gene TRBV4-2; 12 bases align to TRBD2. The junction had 4 bases not matched to a gene; V was cut back by 3 bases and J by 1 base. Germline CDR1 reads LGHNA; CDR2 reads YNFKEQ. This CDR3 has 16 amino acids. In DNA form, the CDR3 reads TGTGCCAGCAGCCATCCCGGGACTAGCGGGTCCTACGAGCAGTACTTC. Encoded protein: CASSHPGTSGSYEQYF.

V and J are TRBV19 and TRBJ1-5, with TRBD1 matching over 9 bases. The CDR3 runs 17 residues. The V gene's germline CDR1 is LNHDA and CDR2 SQIVND (reference sequence). The V segment lost 3 bases and the J segment 3 bases; nucleotides outside the gene matches: 9. CDR3 nucleotides: TGTGCCAGTAGTATCGATGAGGGACAGGGTCTCAATCAGCCCCAGCATTTT. It is translated as CASSIDEGQGLNQPQHF.

The chain links TRBV6-1 to TRBJ2-3, with D tentatively TRBD1 (6 bases). The length of the CDR3 is 15 residues. V gave up 5 bases and J gave up 0 bases, with 12 bases separating them. CDR1 and CDR2 (germline): MNHNS, SASEGT. CDR3 coding DNA: TGTGCCAGCAGTTGGACAGCCACTAGCACAGATACGCAGTATTTT. Translated: CASSWTATSTDTQYF.

The chain is built from TRBV19 and TRBJ2-3; D is ambiguous. Germline lookup yields CDR1 LNHDA and CDR2 SQIVND (reference sequence). This CDR3 spans 14 amino acids. Trimming removed 2 bases at V and 4 bases at J, with 10 bases between. CDR3 region: CASSIRATPDTQYF. CDR3 DNA sequence: TGTGCCAGTAGTATAAGGGCAACCCCAGATACGCAGTATTTT.

The genes are TRBV5-1 and TRBJ2-1; 14 nucleotides match TRBD2. The germline V gene encodes CDR1 SGHRS and CDR2 YFSETQ. This CDR3 spans 14 amino acids. Germline trimming cut 3 bases from V and 9 bases from J; bases unmatched to any gene: 2. The CDR3 protein is CASSSGTSGSEQFF. CDR3 coding DNA: TGCGCCAGCAGCTCCGGGACTAGCGGGAGTGAGCAGTTCTTC.

The V and J genes are TRBV15 and TRBJ2-7; D is ambiguous. Germline CDR1 LNHNV, CDR2 YYDKDF (reference sequence). Trimming removed 0 bases from V and 7 bases from J, with 13 bases in between. This CDR3 has 14 amino acids. The CDR3 here is CATSREAQGWEQYF. In DNA, the CDR3 is TGTGCCACCAGCAGAGAAGCCCAAGGTTGGGAGCAGTACTTC.

The CDR3 here is CASSPRTTRETQYF. The CDR3, as DNA: TGTGCCAGCAGCCCTCGGACTACCCGGGAGACCCAGTACTTC. V gene TRBV9 combines with J gene TRBJ2-5, with a possible D match to TRBD2 (6 bases). CDR1 is SGDLS, CDR2 YYNGEE, per germline. The CDR3 is 14 residues long. Trimming took 4 bases from V and 5 from J, leaving 15 bases between them.

The chain links TRBV29-1 to TRBJ2-5, with D perhaps matching TRBD1 (6 bases). The germline CDR1 and CDR2 sequences are SQVTM and ANQGSEA. Trimming removed 8 bases from V and 1 base from J, with 11 bases in between. This CDR3 contains 12 residues. CDR3 in amino acids: CSLSRGQETQYF. The CDR3 DNA follows: TGCAGCTTATCCAGGGGCCAAGAGACCCAGTACTTC.

The chain uses TRBV7-9 and TRBJ1-1; D uncertain. Germline V gene sequence: CDR1 SEHNR, CDR2 FQNEAQ (reference sequence). CDR3 size: 15 residues. V was clipped by 0 bases and J by 5 bases, with 13 bases between them. This chain's CDR3 is CASSLARAPGTEAFF. The DNA for the CDR3 is TGTGCCAGCAGCTTAGCGCGAGCCCCGGGGACTGAAGCTTTCTTT.

For this clone: This sample includes further DNA sequences coding for the same CDR3. J is TRBJ1-1 and V is TRBV27; D is unclear. The length of the CDR3 is 13 residues. Trimming took off 3 bases at V and 2 bases at J, with 7 bases between the two ends. Germline-derived CDR1 and CDR2 are MNHEY and SMNVEV (reference sequence). The CDR3 region has the DNA TGTGCCAGCAGTTTCGGAGGTAACACTGAAGCTTTCTTT. Protein sequence: CASSFGGNTEAFF.

The V and J genes are TRBV10-3 and TRBJ2-7; D tentatively fits TRBD1 or TRBD2 (5 bases each). The ends were cut back, 6 bases at V and 0 bases at J, with 18 bases in the middle. This CDR3 contains 16 residues. Germline V lookup: CDR1 ENHRY, CDR2 SYGVKD. This CDR3 reads CAISRDGNPSSYEQYF. The CDR3 DNA follows: TGTGCCATCAGCCGGGACGGAAACCCCAGCTCCTACGAGCAGTACTTC.

Note on this clone: This specimen includes other DNA sequences encoding the same CDR3. The gene calls are TRBV30 and TRBJ1-1; unclear D gene. Looked up from germline, CDR1 is GTSNPN and CDR2 is SVGIG (reference sequence). Trimming took off 1 base at V and 5 bases at J, with 11 bases between the two ends. The CDR3 contains 13 residues. CDR3 sequence: CAWSGSGNTEAFF. The CDR3 DNA reads TGTGCCTGGAGTGGCTCGGGAAATACTGAAGCTTTCTTT.

J is TRBJ2-1 and V is TRBV29-1, with D possibly being TRBD1 or TRBD2 (5 bases each). This CDR3 is 14 amino acids long. Trimming removed 7 bases from V and 8 bases from J, with 21 bases in between. Germline V CDR1 and CDR2: SQVTM, ANQGSEA. The CDR3 sequence is CSADGTYQDYEQFF. The CDR3 DNA reads as TGCAGCGCTGACGGGACGTACCAAGATTATGAGCAGTTCTTC.

This clone has a single count. V is TRBV11-1 and J is TRBJ1-1; D call uncertain. V shed 5 bases and J shed 1 base, with 14 bases lying between them. The germline V gene has CDR1 SGHAT and CDR2 FQDESV (reference sequence). The CDR3 runs to 15 residues. The CDR3 coding sequence is TGTGCCAGCAGCCCGAGTGGACGGGAGAACACTGAAGCTTTCTTT. As protein: CASSPSGRENTEAFF.

This chain links TRBV5-4 with TRBJ1-1; D perhaps matches TRBD1 (5 bases). Germline V gene sequence: CDR1 SGHNT, CDR2 YYREEE (reference sequence). V lost 3 bases to trimming and J lost 4 bases, with 16 bases between them. The CDR3 covers 15 residues. CDR3 nucleotides: TGTGCCAGCAGCTCGAAGTTGGAGGGGAGCACTGAAGCTTTCTTT. It is translated as CASSSKLEGSTEAFF. The full variable domain, its missing parts supplied by reference TRBV5-4 and TRBJ1-1, is ETGVTQSPTHLIKTRGQQVTLRCSSQSGHNTVSWYQQALGQGPQFIFQYYREEENGRGNFPPRFSGLQFPNYSSELNVNALELDDSALYLCASSSKLEGSTEAFFGQGTRLTVV.

The chain couples TRBV4-1 to TRBJ2-2; tentatively, D is TRBD1 (6 bases). The V end lost 1 base, the J end lost 0 bases, and 12 bases lay between the germline ends. This CDR3 region has 17 residues. Germline V gene sequence: CDR1 MGHRA, CDR2 YSYEKL. The CDR3: CASSQGFRTANTGELFF. The CDR3 nucleotides are TGCGCCAGCAGCCAAGGCTTCAGGACAGCGAACACCGGGGAGCTGTTTTTT.

The chain links TRBV7-2 to TRBJ2-7; D may be TRBD1 or TRBD2 (5 bases each). The V end lost 4 bases, the J end lost 2 bases, and 18 bases lay between the germline ends. This CDR3 contains 16 residues. Germline values: CDR1 SGHTA, CDR2 FQGNSA. The CDR3 nucleotides are TGTGCCAGCAGCTCTGGGACGACCAGCCGGGCCTACGAGCAGTACTTC. It encodes CASSSGTTSRAYEQYF.

On this clone itself: At one end the junction does not follow the germline gene, possibly because of a read error. The CDR3 DNA follows: TGTGCCACCAGTCGGGAGTTCTTCTTAACCGGGGAGCTGTTTTTT. This codes for CATSREFFLTGELFF. V is TRBV27 and J is TRBJ2-2, with D perhaps TRBD2 (6 bases). The CDR3 loop spans 15 amino acids. Germline CDR1 is MNHEY and CDR2 is SMNVEV (reference sequence).

The chain employs TRBV11-1 and TRBJ1-1; D gene uncertain. Germline values: CDR1 SGHAT, CDR2 FQDESV (reference sequence). The CDR3 is 14 residues long. The V and J ends lost 7 bases and 5 bases respectively, with 17 bases between them. The CDR3 DNA reads as TGTGCCAGCATCGGCCCCCCACCTCGGACTGAAGCTTTCTTT. Encoded protein: CASIGPPPRTEAFF. Combining the CDR3 with reference TRBV11-1 and TRBJ1-1 gives the whole variable domain EAEVAQSPRYKITEKSQAVAFWCDPISGHATLYWYRQILGQGPELLVQFQDESVVDDSQLPKDRFSAERLKGVDSTLKIQPAELGDSAMYLCASIGPPPRTEAFFGQGTRLTVV.

This clone was detected only once. The V and J genes are TRBV29-1 and TRBJ1-1, with 8 bases lining up with TRBD1. From germline, CDR1 is SQVTM and CDR2 ANQGSEA. J was trimmed by 4 bases and V by 8 bases; bases with no gene match: 0. The CDR3 contains 10 residues. The CDR3 is CSTGGTEAFF. The CDR3 DNA follows: TGCAGCACAGGGGGCACTGAAGCTTTCTTT.

In regard to this clone: The sample has other DNA sequences that encode this CDR3 too. The chain uses TRBV2 and TRBJ2-5; D is undetermined. The CDR3 is 11 residues long. Germline CDR1 SNHLY, CDR2 FYNNEI. The V end lost 5 bases, the J end lost 5 bases, and 6 bases lay between the germline ends. As DNA, the CDR3 is TGTGCCAGCAGTCCGATGGAGACCCAGTACTTC. Translating gives CASSPMETQYF.

The chain employs TRBV30 and TRBJ2-3; 12 positions agree with TRBD2. The V segment lost 8 bases and the J segment 0 bases; nucleotides outside the gene matches: 3. The CDR3 sequence is 14 residues long. CDR1 GTSNPN and CDR2 SVGIG come from the germline V gene (reference sequence). DNA for the CDR3: TGTGCCCATACTAGCGGGGGGAGCACAGATACGCAGTATTTT. The encoded protein is CAHTSGGSTDTQYF.

CDR3 in amino acids: CASSEAGTAYNEQFF. DNA for the CDR3: TGTGCCAGCAGTGAAGCCGGGACAGCTTACAATGAGCAGTTCTTC. The chain uses TRBV6-1 and TRBJ2-1, with 7 bases fitting TRBD1. Losses at the gene ends were 0 bases for V and 4 bases for J; bases not matched to a gene: 3. The CDR3 sequence is 15 residues long. Germline V gene lookup returns CDR1 MNHNS and CDR2 SASEGT.

This chain joins TRBV6-1 and TRBJ2-7, with 10 bases that match TRBD2. The CDR3 loop spans 17 amino acids. The junction had 12 bases not matched to a gene; V was cut back by 4 bases and J by 3 bases. Germline lookup yields CDR1 MNHNS and CDR2 SASEGT. Written as DNA, the CDR3 is TGTGCCAGCAGTGGCCGAGGCCTAGCGGGAGTAGGCTACGAGCAGTACTTC. This codes for CASSGRGLAGVGYEQYF.

The chain uses TRBV29-1 and TRBJ2-7, with 9 bases lining up with TRBD1. V lost 6 bases and J lost 0; bases outside the gene matches: 15. There are 17 residues in the CDR3. Germline loops: CDR1 SQVTM, CDR2 ANQGSEA. In DNA form, the CDR3 reads TGCAGCGTGCGGGACAGGGATTCTTCTGTTGGCTCCTACGAGCAGTACTTC. Its translation: CSVRDRDSSVGSYEQYF.

The V gene is TRBV11-2, the J gene TRBJ2-7; 10 bases align to TRBD2. The length of the CDR3 is 15 residues. In germline, CDR1 is SGHAT, CDR2 FQNNGV. The V gene end was trimmed by 3 bases and the J gene end by 6 bases; junction bases not matched to a gene: 8. The CDR3 loop reads CASSFPLAGDFEQYF. For the CDR3, the DNA is TGTGCCAGCAGCTTTCCCCTAGCGGGAGATTTCGAGCAGTACTTC.

The chain has TRBV11-2 and TRBJ2-7; maybe TRBD2 (5 bases). CDR1 is SGHAT and CDR2 is FQNNGV in the germline V gene. The CDR3 loop spans 16 amino acids. Trimming took 5 bases from V and 0 from J, leaving 17 bases between them. CDR3: CASSLMSAGNSYEQYF. Here the CDR3 DNA reads TGTGCCAGCAGCCTCATGTCGGCCGGGAACTCCTACGAGCAGTACTTC.

V is TRBV5-5 and J is TRBJ1-1, with TRBD1 identical over 9 bases. With 2 bases clipped from V and 3 bases from J, the junction kept 11 bases outside the gene matches. Germline loops: CDR1 SGHKS, CDR2 YYEKEE (reference sequence). The CDR3 has 17 amino acids. CDR3 coding DNA: TGTGCCAGCAGCTTCCTGGGGACAGGGAGGAGGGACACTGAAGCTTTCTTT. Translation: CASSFLGTGRRDTEAFF.